The 7 T cell receptor beta chains below come from one sample, sequenced in a study of CXCR3-negative and CXCR3-positive naive CD8 T cells (dated by TCRdb to the late 2010s). TCRdb shows the sequencer as NextSeq 550. The Human TCR Profiling Kit (MiLaboratory) was used to make UMI-labeled 5' RACE TRB cDNA libraries. TCRdb reprocessed the reads and lists each CDR3 protein sequence as a single entry, with no DNA. The sample table includes 100,000 to 150,000 distinct CDR3 sequences. Around 0.27% of the sample is held by the ten biggest clonotypes. Sequenced material: naive CXCR3- CD8+ T cells from blood. In light of the paper, this sample's cell subset or site label describes: CD45RO-CCR7+CD27+CD95- naive CD8+ T cells lacking CXCR3 (TNR3-). All receptors derive from a human donor in good health. Some clones in this sample may be carry-over from other donors' samples.

The V gene is TRBV25-1, the J gene TRBJ2-1; the D call from TCRdb, TRBD1, cannot be confirmed without DNA. The CDR3 consists of 15 residues. Per the germline V gene, CDR1 is MGHDK and CDR2 is SYGVNS. CDR3 region: CASSEWGRGQDEQFF.

This chain uses TRBV4-1 with TRBJ1-1; the D call of TRBD1 rests on TCRdb alone, since no DNA is present to check it. The CDR3 consists of 15 residues. Per the germline V gene, CDR1 is MGHRA and CDR2 is YSYEKL. CDR3 amino acids: CASSREGQGETEAFF.

The genes are TRBV4-1 and TRBJ1-2; TCRdb selects TRBD1, and the lack of DNA leaves this call unchecked. Germline CDR1 reads MGHRA; CDR2 reads YSYEKL. The CDR3 contains 14 residues. The CDR3 reads CTSSQPGGYYGYTF.

This chain joins TRBV12-3 or TRBV12-4 and TRBJ2-5; without DNA, the TCRdb call of TRBD1 cannot be checked. The CDR3 runs to 17 residues. The CDR3 loop is CASSFSPDRGKEETQYF.

The rearrangement uses TRBV5-1 and TRBJ2-2; TCRdb's D call, TRBD1, is unchecked because there is no DNA. This CDR3 is built from 14 residues. CDR1 is SGHRS and CDR2 is YFSETQ in the germline V gene. The CDR3: CASSLQGATGELFF.

J is TRBJ2-7 and V is TRBV12-3 or TRBV12-4; TCRdb picks TRBD1, but there is no DNA to check that call. The CDR3 is made up of 15 amino acids. The CDR3 spells CASSLSQGTLREQYF.

The chain is built from TRBV28 and TRBJ2-7. Germline V gene data show CDR1 as MDHEN and CDR2 as SYDVKM. This CDR3 has 20 amino acids. The CDR3 is CASSSTVVIVLAEGPYEQYF. Full variable domain (missing parts from reference TRBV28 and TRBJ2-7): DVKVTQSSRYLVKRTGEKVFLECVQDMDHENMFWYRQDPGLGLRLIYFSYDVKMKEKGDIPEGYSVSREKKERFSLILESASTNQTSMYLCASSSTVVIVLAEGPYEQYFGPGTRLTVT.